These T cell receptor beta chains were read from a single sample in a study of cytomegalovirus exposure and HLA in healthy donors. Profiling relied on immunoSEQ multiplex PCR, and the TCRdb table lists in-frame clones only, not all of them. The sample records roughly 190,000 clones, 60% to 80% being singletons. Source material: PBMCs. These receptors originate from a woman aged 25 to 39 in good health and CMV-seropositive. Both conserved end residues are part of each CDR3.

TRBJ1-2	TRBV10-3	CAISLGQLNYGYTF
TRBJ2-7	TRBV4-1	CASSQASGGLYEQYF
TRBJ2-5	TRBV4-3	CASSQERTGQGETQYF
TRBJ2-7	TRBV9	CASSSGQGTYEQYF
TRBJ2-7	TRBV30	CAWSAGALSSYEQYF
TRBJ2-7	TRBV6-5	CASSYTAGAAYEQYF
TRBJ1-1	TRBV18	CASSPPGGAEAFF
TRBJ2-7	TRBV30	CAWSAARLALYF
TRBJ2-7	TRBV28	CASSLAGLIYEQYF
TRBJ2-7	TRBV7-6	CASSPGGWEQYF
TRBJ2-1	TRBV5-1	CASSLNSHVNEQFF
TRBJ2-7	TRBV2	CASSEAGGPISEQYF
TRBJ1-2	TRBV7-2	CASSSRTGVHGYTF
TRBJ1-2	TRBV6-5	CASSSIDRNYGYTF
TRBJ2-3	TRBV7-2	CASSLALAADTQYF
TRBJ1-1	TRBV29-1	CSTARGDTEAFF
TRBJ2-3	TRBV5-6	CASSPGLATQYF
TRBJ1-1	TRBV7-9	CASSLSRTVNTEAFF
TRBJ2-7	TRBV11-2	CASSLGASGRRNEQYF
TRBJ1-1	TRBV11-1	CASSLVLALVAEAFF
TRBJ2-5	TRBV5-1	CASSSTSGKGETQYF
TRBJ2-1	TRBV9	CASSPQGRSYNEQFF
TRBJ1-2	TRBV18	CASSPPRTPPYGYTF
TRBJ2-7	TRBV7-2	CASSPRGHASYEQYF
TRBJ1-1	TRBV5-1	CASSPDSTAEAFF
TRBJ2-3	TRBV28	CASSQQAEARTQYF
TRBJ2-3	TRBV9	CASSPGRGGKTDTQYF